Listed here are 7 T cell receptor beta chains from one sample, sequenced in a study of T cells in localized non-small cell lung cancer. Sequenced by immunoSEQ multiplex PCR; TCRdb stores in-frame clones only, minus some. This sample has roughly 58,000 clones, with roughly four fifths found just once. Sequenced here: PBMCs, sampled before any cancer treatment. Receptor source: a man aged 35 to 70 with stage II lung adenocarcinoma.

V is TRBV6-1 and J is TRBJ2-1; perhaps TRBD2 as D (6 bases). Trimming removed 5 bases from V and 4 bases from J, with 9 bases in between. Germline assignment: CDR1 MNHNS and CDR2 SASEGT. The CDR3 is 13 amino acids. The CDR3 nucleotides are TGTGCCAGCAGTTGGGACTTTTACAATGAGCAGTTCTTC. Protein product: CASSWDFYNEQFF.

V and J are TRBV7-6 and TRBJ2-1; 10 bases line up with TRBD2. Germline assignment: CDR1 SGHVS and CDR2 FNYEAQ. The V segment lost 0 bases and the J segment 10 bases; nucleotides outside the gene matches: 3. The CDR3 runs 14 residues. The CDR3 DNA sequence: TGTGCCAGCAGCTTAGCTAGCGGGGGGAAGGAGCAGTTCTTC. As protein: CASSLASGGKEQFF.

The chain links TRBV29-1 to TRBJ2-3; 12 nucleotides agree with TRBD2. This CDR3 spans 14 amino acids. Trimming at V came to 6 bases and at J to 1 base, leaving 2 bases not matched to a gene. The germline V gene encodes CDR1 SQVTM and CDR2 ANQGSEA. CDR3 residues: CSVRLAGGTDTQYF. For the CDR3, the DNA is TGCAGCGTGAGACTAGCGGGAGGCACAGATACGCAGTATTTT.

For the CDR3, the DNA is TGCGCCAGCAGCTCCATGGCAGGGGGACAGGATGGCTACACCTTC. The encoded protein is CASSSMAGGQDGYTF. This chain links TRBV5-1 with TRBJ1-2; 8 bases line up with TRBD1. CDR1 is SGHRS and CDR2 is YFSETQ in the germline V gene. V shed 3 bases and J 6 bases; nucleotides not matched to a gene: 10. This CDR3 contains 15 residues.

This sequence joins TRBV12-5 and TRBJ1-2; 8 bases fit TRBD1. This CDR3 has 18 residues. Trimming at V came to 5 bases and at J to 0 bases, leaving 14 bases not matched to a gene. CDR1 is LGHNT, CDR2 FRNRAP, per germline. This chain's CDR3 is CASGDTRDRPATNYGYTF. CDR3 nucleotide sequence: TGTGCTAGTGGTGACACCCGGGACAGGCCCGCCACTAACTATGGCTACACCTTC.

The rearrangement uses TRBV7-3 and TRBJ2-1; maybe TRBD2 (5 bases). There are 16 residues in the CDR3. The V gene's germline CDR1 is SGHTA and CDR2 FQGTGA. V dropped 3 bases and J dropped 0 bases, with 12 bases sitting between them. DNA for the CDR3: TGTGCCAGCAGCTTCTCTAGCTCAAGCTCCTACAATGAGCAGTTCTTC. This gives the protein CASSFSSSSSYNEQFF. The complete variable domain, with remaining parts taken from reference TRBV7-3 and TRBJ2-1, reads GAGVSQTPSNKVTEKGKYVELRCDPISGHTALYWYRQSLGQGPEFLIYFQGTGAADDSGLPNDRFFAVRPEGSVSTLKIQRTERGDSAVYLCASSFSSSSSYNEQFFGPGTRLTVL.

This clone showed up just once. The CDR3 DNA sequence: TGTGCCAGTAGTATTGGCCTTCAAGAGACCCAGTACTTC. Translation gives CASSIGLQETQYF. V gene TRBV19 combines with J gene TRBJ2-5; D call uncertain. CDR3 size: 13 residues. Germline V gene sequence: CDR1 LNHDA, CDR2 SQIVND (reference sequence). V lost 3 bases to trimming and J lost 2 bases, with 7 bases between them.